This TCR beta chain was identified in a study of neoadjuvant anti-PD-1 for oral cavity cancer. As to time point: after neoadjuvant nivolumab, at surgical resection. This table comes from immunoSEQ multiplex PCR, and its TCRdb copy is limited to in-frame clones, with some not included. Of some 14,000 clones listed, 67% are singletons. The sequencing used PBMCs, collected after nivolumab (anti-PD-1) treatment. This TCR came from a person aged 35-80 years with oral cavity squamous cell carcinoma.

The CDR3 nucleotides read TGTGCCTGGAGCGCGGCGACAGGGGCTAACTATGGCTACACCTTC. Its translation is CAWSAATGANYGYTF. This rearrangement joins TRBV30 to TRBJ1-2; 8 nucleotides match TRBD1. Germline CDR1 reads GTSNPN; CDR2 reads SVGIG (reference sequence). The CDR3 is made up of 15 amino acids. V lost 3 bases to trimming and J lost 0 bases; unmatched junction nucleotides: 6.